Following are 14 T cell receptor beta chains from one sample sequenced in a study of identical twins. TCRdb re-derived calls from the 5' RACE reads in MiXCR, one entry per CDR3 protein. The sample lists around 500,000 distinct CDR3 sequences; 14% were seen once. The same sample was also studied in work on yellow fever vaccine responses in identical twins.

The sequenced material came from CD4+ T cells sorted from blood. Receptor source: a woman aged 18-29 years in good health.

At least ten counts were recorded for this clonotype. J is TRBJ2-3 and V is TRBV7-9, with D unresolved. Germline V gene lookup returns CDR1 SEHNR and CDR2 FQNEAQ (reference sequence). The V end was cut by 5 bases, the J end by 7 bases, with 4 bases between. The CDR3 spans 10 residues. DNA of the CDR3: TGTGCCAGCAGCCACAATACGCAGTATTTT. Translating it yields CASSHNTQYF.

The rearrangement joins TRBV12-3 or TRBV12-4 to TRBJ2-7; 10 bases match TRBD2. This CDR3 is built from 15 residues. V dropped 3 bases and J dropped 3; count of bases not matched to a gene: 5. CDR3 DNA sequence: TGTGCCAGCAGTTTTTCTAGCGGGGGAGGCTACGAGCAGTACTTC. It yields the protein CASSFSSGGGYEQYF.

This clonotype was detected only a few times. This chain uses TRBV21-1 with TRBJ2-1. TRBV21-1 is recorded as a pseudogene. The CDR3 loop spans 14 amino acids. CDR3 sequence: CASSNHAFHNEQFF. Written as DNA, the CDR3 is TGTGCCAGCAGCAACCACGCTTTCCACAATGAGCAGTTCTTC.

The rearrangement uses TRBV2 and TRBJ1-5, with 7 nucleotides matching TRBD1. V trimming: 4 bases; J trimming: 4 bases; junction bases outside the gene matches: 1. In germline, CDR1 is SNHLY, CDR2 FYNNEI. The CDR3 totals 13 residues. CDR3 residues: CASSGQGNQPQHF. The CDR3 DNA reads TGTGCCAGCAGTGGACAGGGTAATCAGCCCCAGCATTTT.

This clonotype was counted only a few times. V gene TRBV5-6 combines with J gene TRBJ2-3; D gene uncertain. The CDR3 loop spans 15 amino acids. In germline, CDR1 is SGHDT, CDR2 YYEEEE. V shed 1 base and J shed 2 bases, with 11 bases lying between them. DNA of the CDR3: TGTGCCAGCAGCTTGCAGGTCCAACACACAGATACGCAGTATTTT. Protein sequence: CASSLQVQHTDTQYF.

V and J are TRBV7-9 and TRBJ2-3, with TRBD2 matching over 7 bases. CDR3 length equals 15 residues. Germline V gives CDR1 SEHNR, CDR2 FQNEAQ (reference sequence). The ends lost 5 bases at V and 1 base at J; junction bases unmatched: 6. The CDR3 nucleotides are TGTGCCAGCAGCAGACTAGGGAGGGGCACAGATACGCAGTATTTT. This encodes CASSRLGRGTDTQYF.

The V call is TRBV5-6, the J call TRBJ2-5, with 9 positions matching TRBD2. With V trimmed by 4 bases and J by 5 bases, 12 bases remained unmatched. The CDR3 runs to 16 residues. Germline V lookup: CDR1 SGHDT, CDR2 YYEEEE. CDR3 amino acids: CASSETGTSMTETQYF. CDR3 bases: TGTGCCAGCAGCGAAACCGGGACTAGCATGACGGAGACCCAGTACTTC.

The chain recombines TRBV12-3 or TRBV12-4 with TRBJ2-7; TRBD2 is a possible D gene (6 bases). Trimming left V 5 bases short and J 3 bases short, with 20 bases between. The length of the CDR3 is 16 residues. The CDR3 bases are TGTGCCAGCAGTACAGGACCCCTCTACGGGAGCTACGAGCAGTACTTC. The encoded protein is CASSTGPLYGSYEQYF.

A word on this clonotype: One end of the junction does not line up with germline, which may come from a read error. The V and J genes are TRBV4-1 and TRBJ1-2; D gene uncertain. This CDR3 region has 13 residues. Germline loops: CDR1 MGHRA, CDR2 YSYEKL. The CDR3 sequence is CASSEDGIYGYTF. In DNA form, the CDR3 reads TGCGCCAGCAGCGAAGACGGGATCTATGGCTACACCTTC.

The table lists this clonotype with a few counts. V gene TRBV7-9 combines with J gene TRBJ1-2; D may be TRBD1 (6 bases). The V end lost 5 bases, the J end lost 8 bases, and 21 bases lay between the germline ends. Germline-derived CDR1 and CDR2 are SEHNR and FQNEAQ (reference sequence). The CDR3 runs to 15 residues. CDR3 region: CASSARPPGEDGYTF. The DNA of the CDR3 is TGTGCCAGCAGCGCCCGTCCCCCAGGGGAGGACGGCTACACCTTC.

This clonotype was found once. The chain joins TRBV9 to TRBJ1-4, with D perhaps matching TRBD1 (6 bases). Per germline, CDR1 SGDLS and CDR2 YYNGEE. Trimming cost V 2 bases and J 3 bases, with 11 bases left between them. The CDR3 is 15 amino acids. CDR3 amino acids: CASSVQGYPNEKLFF. CDR3 in DNA: TGTGCCAGCAGCGTTCAGGGGTATCCTAATGAAAAACTGTTTTTT.

This clonotype was seen only a few times. The CDR3 spells CASSPTQTSGGGDEQFF. CDR3 in DNA: TGTGCCAGCAGCCCGACACAGACTAGCGGGGGGGGCGATGAGCAGTTCTTC. This chain connects TRBV3-1 to TRBJ2-1; 14 nucleotides agree with TRBD2. The CDR3 sequence is 17 residues long. V dropped 4 bases and J dropped 8; count of bases not matched to a gene: 10. CDR1 and CDR2 (germline): LGHDT, YNNKEL (reference sequence).

This clonotype was observed a handful of times. The chain employs TRBV5-1 and TRBJ2-1, with D perhaps TRBD2 (6 bases). The germline V gene has CDR1 SGHRS and CDR2 YFSETQ. V gave up 4 bases and J gave up 5 bases, with 16 bases separating them. This CDR3 has 15 residues. The chain's CDR3 is CASSPMAGRDNEQFF. CDR3 nucleotides: TGCGCCAGCAGCCCCATGGCGGGACGAGACAATGAGCAGTTCTTC.

This clonotype turned up a few times. V and J are TRBV6-1 and TRBJ1-1; weak D call: TRBD1 (5 bases). V was pared by 4 bases and J by 6 bases, with 12 bases between. Germline CDR1 reads MNHNS; CDR2 reads SASEGT. The CDR3 sequence is 13 residues long. CDR3 sequence: CASSVGRGAEAFF. CDR3 bases: TGTGCCAGCAGTGTGGGACGGGGAGCTGAAGCTTTCTTT.